These T cell receptor beta chains were read from a single sample in a study of T cells in Graves' hyperthyroidism and ophthalmopathy. TCRdb re-derived calls from the multiplex PCR reads in MiXCR, one entry per CDR3 protein. The sample has about 400,000 distinct CDR3 sequences; roughly 15% are singletons. The sequencing input was blood. These receptors were taken from a woman aged 25-40 years with Graves' ophthalmopathy. Each CDR3 is given with its conserved first and last residue.

v_call cdr3_aa
TRBV6-2/TRBV6-3 CASSVPGVSNQPQHF
TRBV6-9 CASSFWNPGQGVQETQYF
TRBV12-3/TRBV12-4 CASSPGSPLVSDTQYF
TRBV6-1 CASSERQGNTGELFF
TRBV28 CASSLWTGGIYEQYF
TRBV27 CASSSPARYLYEQYF
TRBV2 CASSVGQSLYEQYF
TRBV27 CASSYTDLRTDTQYF
TRBV20-1 CSANRPGTSYEQYF
TRBV12-3/TRBV12-4 CASSLSPGKAEAFF
TRBV7-3 CAQHLPGRPRGNQPQHF
TRBV19 CASSPLGVLPGAEAFF
TRBV28 CASSLSRTSYNSPLHF
TRBV12-3/TRBV12-4 CASTSWRQGASTEAFF
TRBV20-1 CSAYGTSGGAHTDTQYF
TRBV6-6 CASSYLRGNTGELFF
TRBV2 CASKERGNTGELFF
TRBV12-5 CASGLRGTAQETQYF